The present T cell receptor (beta chain) was sequenced within a study of cytomegalovirus exposure and HLA in healthy donors. Broader study findings: Researchers catalogued over 150 TCR beta chains as cytomegalovirus-associated.

Turning to this clone: What it binds is not known.

The CDR3 consists of 14 residues. Germline CDR1 SGHTA, CDR2 FQGNSA. V was shortened by 1 base and J by 1 base, with 7 bases between the two germline ends. The assay was immunoSEQ multiplex PCR, and TCRdb's table has in-frame clones only and misses some. This table has about 240,000 clones, around nine tenths appearing once. Sequenced input: PBMCs. The TCR comes from a man younger than 30 in good health and CMV-seronegative. This rearrangement joins TRBV7-2 to TRBJ2-5, with D tentatively TRBD2 (6 bases). The CDR3 sequence: CASSLGRAQETQYF. The DNA for the CDR3 is TGTGCCAGCAGCTTAGGGAGGGCCCAAGAGACCCAGTACTTC.